Detailed here is one T cell receptor beta chain. What it recognizes is unknown. This CDR3 spans 15 amino acids. From germline, CDR1 is SGHTA and CDR2 FQGNSA. The sample originates from a study of T cells expressing NK-cell markers. On the study more broadly: Sorted CD3+CD56+NKG2C+, CD3+CD56+NKG2C- and CD3+CD56-NKG2C+ T cells provided the TCR beta repertoires. Whole-study findings and limits: For roughly 6 donors, the dominant NKG2C+ clonotypes made up roughly 1.0-7.5% of their CD8+ T cells.

5'RACE template switching built TCR beta cDNA with unique molecular identifiers. TCRdb re-called the 5' RACE reads; every CDR3 protein appears as one record, without DNA. The sample yields around 110,000 distinct CDR3 sequences, of which the top ten take up roughly 20%. The chain is built from TRBV7-2 and TRBJ2-2; without DNA, the TCRdb call of TRBD1 cannot be checked. The sequencing sample was made of blood T cells: a sorted CD56 or NKG2C T cell subset, CD4+ or CD8+ T cells, or bulk PBMC T cells (not recorded which). This sequence was found in a woman aged 18 to 75 in good health. The chain's CDR3 is CASNIGQTNTGELFF.